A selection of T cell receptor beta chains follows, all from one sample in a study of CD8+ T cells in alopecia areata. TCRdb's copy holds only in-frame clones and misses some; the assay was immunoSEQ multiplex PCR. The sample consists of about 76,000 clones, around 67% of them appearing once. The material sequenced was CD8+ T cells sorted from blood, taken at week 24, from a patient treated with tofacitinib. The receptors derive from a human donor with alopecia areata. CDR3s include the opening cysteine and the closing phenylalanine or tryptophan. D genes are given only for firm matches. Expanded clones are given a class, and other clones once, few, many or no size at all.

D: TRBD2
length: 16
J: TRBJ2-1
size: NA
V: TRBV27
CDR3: CASSLYLPSGTNEQFF
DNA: TGTGCCAGCAGTTTATATCTCCCTAGCGGGACCAATGAGCAGTTCTTC

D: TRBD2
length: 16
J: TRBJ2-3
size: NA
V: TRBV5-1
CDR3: CASSLVLAAATDTQYF
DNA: TGCGCCAGCAGCTTAGTCCTAGCGGCAGCCACGGATACGCAGTATTTT

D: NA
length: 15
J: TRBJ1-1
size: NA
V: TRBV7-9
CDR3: CASSLASLFDRNAFF
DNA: TGTGCCAGCAGCTTAGCGAGCTTATTTGATCGAAACGCTTTCTTT

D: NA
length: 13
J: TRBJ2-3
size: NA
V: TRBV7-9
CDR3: CASSFRTGDTQYF
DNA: TGTGCCAGCAGCTTTAGGACGGGAGATACGCAGTATTTT

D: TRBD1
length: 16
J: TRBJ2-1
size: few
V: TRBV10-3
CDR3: CAISQGQGRSYNEQFF
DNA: TGTGCCATCAGTCAGGGACAGGGGAGGTCCTACAATGAGCAGTTCTTC

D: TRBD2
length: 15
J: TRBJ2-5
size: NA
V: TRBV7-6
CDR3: CATTNFRTSGETQYF
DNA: TGTGCCACCACCAATTTTAGGACTAGCGGGGAGACCCAGTACTTC

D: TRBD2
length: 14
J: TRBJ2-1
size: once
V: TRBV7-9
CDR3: CASSPTSGDNEQFF
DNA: TGTGCCAGCAGCCCGACTAGCGGGGACAATGAGCAGTTCTTC

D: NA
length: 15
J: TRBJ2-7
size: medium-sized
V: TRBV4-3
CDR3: CASSQGVTGFYEQYF
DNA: TGCGCCAGCAGCCAAGGGGTGACAGGTTTCTACGAGCAGTACTTC

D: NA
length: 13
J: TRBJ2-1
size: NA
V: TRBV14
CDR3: CASSRQGYNEQFF
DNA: TGTGCCAGCAGCCGCCAGGGTTACAATGAGCAGTTCTTC

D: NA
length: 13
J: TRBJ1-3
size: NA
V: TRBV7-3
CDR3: CASSMLAGNTIYF
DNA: TGTGCCAGCAGCATGTTAGCTGGAAACACCATATATTTT

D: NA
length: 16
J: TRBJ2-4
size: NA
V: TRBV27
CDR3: CASSLSPPIAKNIQYF
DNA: TGTGCCAGCAGTTTATCCCCACCCATAGCCAAAAACATTCAGTACTTC

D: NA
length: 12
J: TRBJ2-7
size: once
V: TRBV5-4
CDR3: CASSLGQYEQYF
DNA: TGTGCCAGCAGCTTAGGACAGTACGAGCAGTACTTC

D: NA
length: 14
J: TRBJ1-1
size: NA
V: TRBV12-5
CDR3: CASGLSLDATEAFF
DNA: TGTGCTAGTGGTTTATCCCTGGACGCGACTGAAGCTTTCTTT

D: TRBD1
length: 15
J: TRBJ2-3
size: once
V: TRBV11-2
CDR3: CASSPRDRVFQTQYF
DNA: TGTGCCAGCAGCCCGCGGGACAGGGTATTCCAAACGCAGTATTTT

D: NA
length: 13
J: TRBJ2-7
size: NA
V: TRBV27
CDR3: CASSFGGTYEQYF
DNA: TGTGCCAGCAGTTTCGGCGGGACTTACGAGCAGTACTTC

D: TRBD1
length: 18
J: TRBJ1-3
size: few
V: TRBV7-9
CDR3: CASSTLPGQGSSGNTIYF
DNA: TGTGCCAGCAGCACGCTCCCGGGACAGGGCTCCTCTGGAAACACCATATATTTT

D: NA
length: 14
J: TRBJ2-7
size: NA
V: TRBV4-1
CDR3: CASSLSGSPYEQYF
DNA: TGCGCCAGCAGCCTATCCGGGAGCCCCTACGAGCAGTACTTC

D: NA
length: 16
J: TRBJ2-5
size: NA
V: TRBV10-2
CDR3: CASSEGPRGASKTQYF
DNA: TGCGCCAGCAGTGAGGGCCCCCGGGGGGCAAGCAAGACCCAGTACTTC

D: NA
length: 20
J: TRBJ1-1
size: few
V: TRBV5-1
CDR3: CASSLDGGSAYWSMNTEAFF
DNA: TGCGCCAGCAGCTTGGATGGGGGCTCGGCGTATTGGAGCATGAACACTGAAGCTTTCTTT

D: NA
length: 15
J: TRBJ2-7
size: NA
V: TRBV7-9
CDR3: CASSLTGTSSYEQYF
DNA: TGTGCCAGCAGCTTAACCGGGACGTCCTCCTACGAGCAGTACTTC

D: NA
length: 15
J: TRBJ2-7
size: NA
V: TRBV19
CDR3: CASSIAGGGSYEQYF
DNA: TGTGCCAGTAGTATAGCCGGAGGGGGATCCTACGAGCAGTACTTC

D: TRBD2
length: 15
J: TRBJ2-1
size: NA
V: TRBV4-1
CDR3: CASSQGLAHVYEQFF
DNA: TGCGCCAGCAGCCAAGGACTAGCACACGTCTATGAGCAGTTCTTC

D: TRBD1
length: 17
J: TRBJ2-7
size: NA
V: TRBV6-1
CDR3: CASSEFWDRGNSYEQYF
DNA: TGTGCCAGCAGTGAATTTTGGGACAGGGGGAACTCCTACGAGCAGTACTTC

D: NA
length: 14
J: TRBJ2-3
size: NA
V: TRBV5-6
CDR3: CASSLVTGTDTQYF
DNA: TGTGCCAGCAGCTTGGTTACGGGCACAGATACGCAGTATTTT

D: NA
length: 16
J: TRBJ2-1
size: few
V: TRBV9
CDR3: CASSVVEWVSYNEQFF
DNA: TGTGCCAGCAGCGTAGTTGAGTGGGTCTCCTACAATGAGCAGTTCTTC

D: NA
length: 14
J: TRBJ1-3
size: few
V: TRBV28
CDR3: CASSFRGIGNTIYF
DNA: TGTGCCAGCAGTTTTCGGGGAATCGGAAACACCATATATTTT

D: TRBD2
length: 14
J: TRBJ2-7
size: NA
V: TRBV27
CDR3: CASSPGLTPYEQYF
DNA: TGTGCCAGCAGCCCGGGACTAACCCCCTACGAGCAGTACTTC

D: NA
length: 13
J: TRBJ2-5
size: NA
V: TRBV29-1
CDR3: CSVETGGQETQYF
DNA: TGCAGCGTTGAGACTGGGGGTCAAGAGACCCAGTACTTC

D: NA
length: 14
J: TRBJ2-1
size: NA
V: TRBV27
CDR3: CASSLNAPYNEQFF
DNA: TGTGCCAGCAGTTTAAACGCGCCCTACAATGAGCAGTTCTTC

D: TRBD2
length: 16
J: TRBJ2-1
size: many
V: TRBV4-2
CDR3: CASSQPWTSGANEQFF
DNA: TGTGCCAGCAGCCAACCCTGGACTAGCGGGGCCAATGAGCAGTTCTTC

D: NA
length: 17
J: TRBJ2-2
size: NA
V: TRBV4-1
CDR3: CASSQDSSSGDTGELFF
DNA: TGCGCCAGCAGCCAAGATAGTAGTAGCGGAGATACCGGGGAGCTGTTTTTT

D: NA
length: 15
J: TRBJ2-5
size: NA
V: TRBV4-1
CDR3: CASSQVLSDQETQYF
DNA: TGCGCCAGCAGCCAAGTTTTATCAGACCAAGAGACCCAGTACTTC

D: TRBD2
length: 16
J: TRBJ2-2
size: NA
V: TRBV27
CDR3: CASSLLAGGNTGELFF
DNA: TGTGCCAGCAGTTTACTAGCGGGAGGGAACACCGGGGAGCTGTTTTTT

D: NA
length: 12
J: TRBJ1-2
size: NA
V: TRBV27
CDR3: CASSTGNYGYTF
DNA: TGTGCCAGCAGCACAGGGAACTATGGCTACACCTTC

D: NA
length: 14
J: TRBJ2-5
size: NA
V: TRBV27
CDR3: CASSLNRVTETQYF
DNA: TGTGCCAGCAGTTTAAATCGAGTCACAGAGACCCAGTACTTC

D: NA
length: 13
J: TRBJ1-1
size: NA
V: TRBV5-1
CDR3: CASSFQMGSEAFF
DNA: TGCGCCAGCAGCTTTCAAATGGGCAGTGAAGCTTTCTTT

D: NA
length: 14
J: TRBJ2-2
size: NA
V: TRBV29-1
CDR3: CSVEAQVRPGELFF
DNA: TGCAGCGTTGAAGCCCAGGTTCGTCCCGGGGAGCTGTTTTTT

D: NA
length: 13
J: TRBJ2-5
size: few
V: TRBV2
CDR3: CASSEAGKETQYF
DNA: TGTGCCAGCAGTGAGGCCGGGAAAGAGACCCAGTACTTC

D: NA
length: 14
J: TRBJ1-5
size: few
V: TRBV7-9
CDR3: CASSFDSPNQPQHF
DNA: TGTGCCAGCAGCTTCGACAGCCCTAATCAGCCCCAGCATTTT

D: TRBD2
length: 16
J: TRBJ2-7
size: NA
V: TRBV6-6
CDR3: CASTDAGGLSSYEQYF
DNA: TGTGCCAGCACCGACGCGGGGGGCCTGAGCTCCTACGAGCAGTACTTC

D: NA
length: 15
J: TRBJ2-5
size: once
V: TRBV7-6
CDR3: CASSPHRAVGETQYF
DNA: TGTGCCAGCAGCCCTCACCGGGCCGTCGGGGAGACCCAGTACTTC

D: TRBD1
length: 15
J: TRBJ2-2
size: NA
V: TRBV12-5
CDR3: CASGPGQLYTGELFF
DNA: TGTGCTAGTGGACCGGGACAGTTGTACACCGGGGAGCTGTTTTTT

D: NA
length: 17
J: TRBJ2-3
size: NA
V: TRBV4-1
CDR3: CASSQVGFGRRTDTQYF
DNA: TGCGCCAGCAGCCAAGTAGGCTTCGGGCGCCGCACAGATACGCAGTATTTT

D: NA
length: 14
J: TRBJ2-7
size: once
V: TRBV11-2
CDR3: CASSPPGVPYEQYF
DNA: TGTGCCAGCAGCCCGCCGGGAGTCCCCTACGAGCAGTACTTC

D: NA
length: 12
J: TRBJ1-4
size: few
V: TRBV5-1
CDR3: CASSLKPEKLFF
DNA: TGCGCCAGCAGCTTGAAGCCGGAAAAACTGTTTTTT

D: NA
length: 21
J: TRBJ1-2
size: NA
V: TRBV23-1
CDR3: CASSQSPGWGLTDGRPSGYTF
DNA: TGCGCCAGCAGTCAATCTCCGGGTTGGGGCCTGACCGATGGGCGACCCAGTGGCTACACCTTC

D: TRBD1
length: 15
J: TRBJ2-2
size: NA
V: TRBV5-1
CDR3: CASSTDRVGTGELFF
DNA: TGCGCCAGCAGCACGGACAGGGTCGGTACCGGGGAGCTGTTTTTT

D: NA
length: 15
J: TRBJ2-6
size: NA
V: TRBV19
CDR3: CASSVQDSGANVLTF
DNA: TGTGCCAGTAGTGTACAGGACTCTGGGGCCAACGTCCTGACTTTC

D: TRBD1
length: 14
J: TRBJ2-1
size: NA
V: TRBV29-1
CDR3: CSVDHRGPYNEQFF
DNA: TGCAGCGTTGATCACAGGGGGCCATACAATGAGCAGTTCTTC

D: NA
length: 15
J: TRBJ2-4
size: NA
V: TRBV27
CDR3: CASSSLGGLRNIQYF
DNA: TGTGCCAGCAGTTCCCTCGGGGGCCTAAGGAACATTCAGTACTTC

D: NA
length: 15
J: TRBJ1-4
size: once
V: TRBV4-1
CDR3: CASSHLQGANEKLFF
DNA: TGCGCCAGCAGCCACTTACAGGGAGCTAATGAAAAACTGTTTTTT

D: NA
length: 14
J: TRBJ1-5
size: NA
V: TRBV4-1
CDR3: CASSFSPGYQPQHF
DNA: TGCGCCAGCAGCTTCTCGCCAGGGTACCAGCCCCAGCATTTT

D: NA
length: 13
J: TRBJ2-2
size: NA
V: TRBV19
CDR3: CASSDLGAGELFF
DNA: TGTGCCAGCTCCGACCTAGGAGCCGGGGAGCTGTTTTTT

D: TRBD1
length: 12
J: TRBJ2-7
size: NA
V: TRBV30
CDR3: CAWSVQGDEQYF
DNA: TGTGCCTGGAGTGTACAGGGGGACGAGCAGTACTTC

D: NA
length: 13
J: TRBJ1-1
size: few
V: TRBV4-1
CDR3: CASTRTGNTEAFF
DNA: TGCGCCAGCACCAGAACAGGGAACACTGAAGCTTTCTTT

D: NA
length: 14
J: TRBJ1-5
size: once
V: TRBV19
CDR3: CASSILVINQPQHF
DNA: TGTGCCAGTAGTATCTTGGTTATCAATCAGCCCCAGCATTTT

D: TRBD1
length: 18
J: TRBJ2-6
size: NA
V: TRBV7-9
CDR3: CASSDDRGTASGANVLTF
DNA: TGTGCCAGCAGTGACGACAGGGGGACAGCGTCTGGGGCCAACGTCCTGACTTTC

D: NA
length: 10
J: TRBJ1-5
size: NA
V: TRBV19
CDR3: CASGAQPQHF
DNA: TGTGCCAGCGGAGCTCAGCCCCAGCATTTT

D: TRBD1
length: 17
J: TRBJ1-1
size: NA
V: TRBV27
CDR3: CASYWTGGGLLNTEAFF
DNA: TGTGCCAGCTATTGGACAGGGGGCGGATTACTGAACACTGAAGCTTTCTTT

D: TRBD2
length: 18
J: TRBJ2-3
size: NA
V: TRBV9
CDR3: CASSVEASGGTSTDTQYF
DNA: TGTGCCAGCAGCGTAGAGGCTAGCGGGGGGACGAGCACAGATACGCAGTATTTT